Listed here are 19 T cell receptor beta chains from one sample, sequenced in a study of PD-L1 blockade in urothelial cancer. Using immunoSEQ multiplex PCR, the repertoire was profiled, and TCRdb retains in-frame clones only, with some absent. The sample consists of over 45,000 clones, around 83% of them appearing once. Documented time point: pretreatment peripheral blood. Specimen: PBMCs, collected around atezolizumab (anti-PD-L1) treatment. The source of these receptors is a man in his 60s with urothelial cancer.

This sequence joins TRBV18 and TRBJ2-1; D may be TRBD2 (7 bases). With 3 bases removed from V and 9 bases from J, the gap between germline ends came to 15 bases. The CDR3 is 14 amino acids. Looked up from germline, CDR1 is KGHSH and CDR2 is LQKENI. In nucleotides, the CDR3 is TGTGCCAGCTCACCTTTGGGGGGGGGCCTTGAGCAGTTCTTC. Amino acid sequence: CASSPLGGGLEQFF.

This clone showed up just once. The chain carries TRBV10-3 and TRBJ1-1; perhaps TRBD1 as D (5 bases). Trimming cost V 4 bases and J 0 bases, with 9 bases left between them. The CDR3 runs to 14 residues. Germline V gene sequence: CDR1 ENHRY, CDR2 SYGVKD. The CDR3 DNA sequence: TGTGCCATCAGTGGGGGGGGGATGAACACTGAAGCTTTCTTT. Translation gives CAISGGGMNTEAFF.

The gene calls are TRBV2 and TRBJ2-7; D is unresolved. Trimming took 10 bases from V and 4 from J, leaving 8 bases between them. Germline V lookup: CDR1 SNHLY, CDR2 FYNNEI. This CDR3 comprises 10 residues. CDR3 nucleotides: TGTGCCACGGGTGTGTACGAGCAGTACTTC. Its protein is CATGVYEQYF. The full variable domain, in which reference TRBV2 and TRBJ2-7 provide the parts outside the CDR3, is EPEVTQTPSHQVTQMGQEVILRCVPISNHLYFYWYRQILGQKVEFLVSFYNNEISEKSEIFDDQFSVERPDGSNFTLKIRSTKLEDSAMYFCATGVYEQYFGPGTRLTVT.

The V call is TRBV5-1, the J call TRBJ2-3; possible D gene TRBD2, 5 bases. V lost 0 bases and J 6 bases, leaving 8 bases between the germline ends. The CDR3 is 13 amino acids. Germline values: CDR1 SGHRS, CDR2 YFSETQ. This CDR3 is CASSLDPGDTQYF. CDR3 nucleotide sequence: TGCGCCAGCAGCTTGGACCCGGGGGATACGCAGTATTTT.

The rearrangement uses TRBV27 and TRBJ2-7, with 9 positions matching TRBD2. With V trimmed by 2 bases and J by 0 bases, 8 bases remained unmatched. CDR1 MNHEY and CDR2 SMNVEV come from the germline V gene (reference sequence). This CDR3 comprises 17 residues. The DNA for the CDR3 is TGTGCCAGCAGTTTAGTGGCTAGCGGGGATTACTCCTACGAGCAGTACTTC. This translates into CASSLVASGDYSYEQYF.

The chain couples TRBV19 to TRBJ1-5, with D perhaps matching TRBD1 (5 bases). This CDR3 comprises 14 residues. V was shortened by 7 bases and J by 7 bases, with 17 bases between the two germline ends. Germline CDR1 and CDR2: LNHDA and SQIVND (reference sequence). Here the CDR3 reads CASTAGGAGQPQHF. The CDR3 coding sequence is TGTGCCAGTACCGCCGGAGGGGCGGGGCAGCCCCAGCATTTT.

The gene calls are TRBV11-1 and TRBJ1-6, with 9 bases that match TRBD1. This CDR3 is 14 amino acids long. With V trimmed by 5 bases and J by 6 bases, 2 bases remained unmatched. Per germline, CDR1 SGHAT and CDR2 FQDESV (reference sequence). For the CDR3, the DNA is TGTGCCAGCAGCAGGACAGGGGTTAATTCACCCCTCCACTTT. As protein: CASSRTGVNSPLHF.

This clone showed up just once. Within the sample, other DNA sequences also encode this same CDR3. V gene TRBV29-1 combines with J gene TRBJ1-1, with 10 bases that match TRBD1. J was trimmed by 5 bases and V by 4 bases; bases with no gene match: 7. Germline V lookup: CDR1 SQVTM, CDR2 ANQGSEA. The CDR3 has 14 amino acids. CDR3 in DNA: TGCAGCGTTGGCGGGACAGGGGTCTCGACTGAAGCTTTCTTT. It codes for CSVGGTGVSTEAFF.

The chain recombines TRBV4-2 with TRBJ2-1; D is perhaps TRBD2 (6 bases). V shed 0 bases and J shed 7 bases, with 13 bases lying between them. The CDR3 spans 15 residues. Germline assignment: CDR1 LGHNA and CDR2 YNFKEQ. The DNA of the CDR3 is TGTGCCAGCAGCCAAGAAGGGGAGGTTAGAAATGAGCAGTTCTTC. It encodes CASSQEGEVRNEQFF.

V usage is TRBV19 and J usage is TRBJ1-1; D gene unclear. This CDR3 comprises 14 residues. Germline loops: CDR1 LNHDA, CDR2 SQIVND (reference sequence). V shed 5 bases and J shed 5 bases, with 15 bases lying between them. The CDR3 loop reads CASSVTPVGTEAFF. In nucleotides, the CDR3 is TGTGCCAGTAGTGTGACTCCGGTTGGGACTGAAGCTTTCTTT.

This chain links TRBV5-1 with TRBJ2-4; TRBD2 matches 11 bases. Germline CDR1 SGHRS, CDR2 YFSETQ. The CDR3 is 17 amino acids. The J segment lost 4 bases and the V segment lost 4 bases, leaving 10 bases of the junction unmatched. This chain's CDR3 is CASSRGGTSGEKNIQYF. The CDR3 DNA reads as TGCGCCAGCAGCCGGGGGGGGACTAGCGGTGAGAAAAACATTCAGTACTTC.

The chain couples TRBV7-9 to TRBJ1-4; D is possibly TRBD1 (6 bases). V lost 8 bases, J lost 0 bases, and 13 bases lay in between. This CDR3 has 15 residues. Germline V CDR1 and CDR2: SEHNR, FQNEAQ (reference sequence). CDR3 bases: TGTGCCAGCGCTCCCGGACAGACAACTAATGAAAAACTGTTTTTT. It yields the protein CASAPGQTTNEKLFF.

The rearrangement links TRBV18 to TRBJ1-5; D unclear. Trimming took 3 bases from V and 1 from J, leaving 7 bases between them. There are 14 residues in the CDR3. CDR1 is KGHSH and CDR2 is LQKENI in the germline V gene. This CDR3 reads CASSPAQSNQPQHF. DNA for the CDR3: TGTGCCAGCTCACCCGCACAAAGCAATCAGCCCCAGCATTTT. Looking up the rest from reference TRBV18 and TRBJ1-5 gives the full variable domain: NAGVMQNPRHLVRRRGQEARLRCSPMKGHSHVYWYRQLPEEGLKFMVYLQKENIIDESGMPKERFSAEFPKEGPSILRIQQVVRGDSAAYFCASSPAQSNQPQHFGDGTRLSIL.

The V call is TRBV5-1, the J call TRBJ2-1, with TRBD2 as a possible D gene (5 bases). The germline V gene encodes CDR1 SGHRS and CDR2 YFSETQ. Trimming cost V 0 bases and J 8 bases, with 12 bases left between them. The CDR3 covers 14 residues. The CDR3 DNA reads TGCGCCAGCAGCTTGGCGGACTTGGGCGATGAGCAGTTCTTC. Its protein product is CASSLADLGDEQFF.

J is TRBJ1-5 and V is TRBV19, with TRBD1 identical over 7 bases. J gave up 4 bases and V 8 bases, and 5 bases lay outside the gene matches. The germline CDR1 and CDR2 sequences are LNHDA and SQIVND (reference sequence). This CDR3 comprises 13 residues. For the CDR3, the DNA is TGTGCCAGTTCGGGACAGAAGAATCAGCCCCAGCATTTT. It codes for CASSGQKNQPQHF.

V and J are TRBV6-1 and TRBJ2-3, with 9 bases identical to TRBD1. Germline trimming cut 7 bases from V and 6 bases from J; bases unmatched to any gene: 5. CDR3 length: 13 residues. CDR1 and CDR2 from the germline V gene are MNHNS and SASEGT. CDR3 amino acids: CASIRDRVDTQYF. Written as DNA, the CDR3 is TGTGCCAGCATTCGGGACAGGGTGGATACGCAGTATTTT.

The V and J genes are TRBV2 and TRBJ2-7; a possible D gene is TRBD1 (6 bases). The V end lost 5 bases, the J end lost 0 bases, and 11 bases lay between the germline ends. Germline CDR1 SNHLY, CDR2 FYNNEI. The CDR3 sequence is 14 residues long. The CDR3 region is CASSSQGSSYEQYF. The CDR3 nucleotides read TGTGCCAGCAGTTCACAGGGAAGCTCCTACGAGCAGTACTTC.

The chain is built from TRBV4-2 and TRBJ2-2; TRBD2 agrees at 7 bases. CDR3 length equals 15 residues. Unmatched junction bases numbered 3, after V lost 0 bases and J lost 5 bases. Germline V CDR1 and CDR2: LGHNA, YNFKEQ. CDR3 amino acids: CASSQERRGTGELFF. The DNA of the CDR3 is TGTGCCAGCAGCCAAGAGCGGCGGGGGACCGGGGAGCTGTTTTTT.

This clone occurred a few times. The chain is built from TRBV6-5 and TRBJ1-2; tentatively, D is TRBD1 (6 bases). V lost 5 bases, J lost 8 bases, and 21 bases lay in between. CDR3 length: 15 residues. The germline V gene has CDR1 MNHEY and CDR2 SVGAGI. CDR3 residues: CASSPTGTGLAGYTF. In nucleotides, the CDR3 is TGTGCCAGCAGTCCGACGGGTACAGGGCTGGCGGGCTACACCTTC.